This is a list of T cell receptor beta chains from one sample in a study of blood T cells in healthy people across ages. MiXCR was run by TCRdb on the 5' RACE reads, yielding one entry per CDR3 protein. The table records about 1.1 million distinct CDR3 sequences, 35% to 40% of them present only once. Sequencing input: blood. These receptors were taken from a man between 18 and 29 years old in good health. CDR3s include the opening cysteine and the closing phenylalanine or tryptophan. D genes are given only for firm matches. The size entry is marked missing in some rows and otherwise reads once, few, many or a size class.

V gene	J gene	clone size	D gene	CDR3 protein	CDR3 DNA
TRBV6-5	TRBJ1-1	-	TRBD1	CASSYRGTGETEAFF	TGTGCCAGCAGTTACCGGGGTACAGGGGAGACTGAAGCTTTCTTT
TRBV6-6	TRBJ1-4	-	-	CASSYAREKLFF	TGTGCCAGCAGTTACGCCCGCGAAAAACTGTTTTTT
TRBV6-6	TRBJ2-2	few	TRBD1	CASSYGTGPNTGELFF	TGTGCCAGCAGTTACGGGACAGGGCCAAACACCGGGGAGCTGTTTTTT
TRBV2	TRBJ1-5	-	-	CASNGQGGSNQPQHF	TGTGCCAGCAATGGCCAGGGTGGTAGCAATCAGCCCCAGCATTTT
TRBV29-1	TRBJ2-1	-	-	CSVALGTGMDEQFF	-
TRBV6-2/TRBV6-3	TRBJ1-5	-	-	CASSYGNLGNQPQHF	TGTGCCAGCAGTTACGGAAATTTGGGCAATCAGCCCCAGCATTTT
TRBV6-4	TRBJ2-3	-	-	CASSADGITQDTQYF	TGTGCCAGCAGTGCGGACGGTATTACTCAAGATACGCAGTATTTT
TRBV20-1	TRBJ2-3	many	-	CSASSRGSVDTQYF	TGCAGTGCTAGTTCGCGGGGAAGTGTAGATACGCAGTATTTT
TRBV30	TRBJ1-1	-	-	CAWRQNTEAFF	TGTGCCTGGCGACAGAACACTGAAGCTTTCTTT
TRBV6-5	TRBJ1-5	once	-	CASSRRVGNQPQHF	TGTGCCAGCAGCCGCAGGGTTGGCAATCAGCCCCAGCATTTT
TRBV7-2	TRBJ2-2	-	-	CASSFEGGGELFF	TGTGCCAGCAGCTTTGAGGGGGGCGGGGAGCTGTTTTTT
TRBV7-9	TRBJ2-4	-	TRBD1	CASSLKYRDRKNIQYF	TGTGCCAGCAGCTTAAAGTATCGGGACAGAAAAAACATTCAGTACTTC
TRBV14	TRBJ1-1	-	-	CASSQGGGRTWAEAFF	TGTGCCAGCAGCCAAGGAGGAGGTCGGACATGGGCTGAAGCTTTCTTT
TRBV6-5	TRBJ1-1	-	-	CASSKGPDMNTEAFF	TGTGCCAGCAGCAAGGGACCGGATATGAACACTGAAGCTTTCTTT
TRBV29-1	TRBJ2-1	few	-	CSVGQNSYNEQFF	TGCAGCGTGGGACAAAACTCCTACAATGAGCAGTTCTTC
TRBV5-1	TRBJ1-6	few	-	CASSWMDGGSYNSPLHF	TGCGCCAGCAGCTGGATGGACGGCGGCTCCTATAATTCACCCCTCCACTTT
TRBV20-1	TRBJ2-7	few	TRBD2	CSARAFSGGAYEQYF	TGCAGTGCTAGGGCGTTTAGCGGGGGGGCCTACGAGCAGTACTTC
TRBV6-5	TRBJ2-1	-	TRBD1	CASSYQAGTGYNEQFF	TGTGCCAGCAGTTACCAAGCCGGGACAGGTTACAATGAGCAGTTCTTC